This T cell receptor (beta chain) was recovered during a study of blood T cell repertoires in COVID-19. Overall study context: The origin of the acute and convalescent COVID-19 samples was the United States, Italy and Spain. Sources were T cells, B-cell-depleted T cells, or PBMCs; the material itself was cDNA or gDNA.

As originally analysed: Estimation of nucleated cell counts relied on the amplification of reference gene primers. The repertoire was sequenced with immunoSEQ multiplex PCR; TCRdb's copy has only in-frame clones and lacks some. The V and J calls and the clone size are those of that table, but D and trimming were determined from the DNA. The table shows 250,000 to 350,000 clones, with about 85% occurring only once. The CDR3 spans 17 residues. The germline gives CDR1 SGHRS, CDR2 YFSETQ. The J segment lost 3 bases and the V segment lost 2 bases, leaving 11 bases of the junction unmatched. The specimen sequenced was peripheral blood. The TCR originated in a woman between 45 and 65 years old who had recovered from COVID-19. The chain is built from TRBV5-1 and TRBJ2-3, with 8 bases matching TRBD1. CDR3 sequence: CASSLPTGGGGTDTQYF. As DNA, the CDR3 is TGCGCCAGCAGCTTACCTACAGGGGGAGGCGGGACAGATACGCAGTATTTT. Full variable domain (outside the CDR3, taken from reference TRBV5-1 and TRBJ2-3): KAGVTQTPRYLIKTRGQQVTLSCSPISGHRSVSWYQQTPGQGLQFLFEYFSETQRNKGNFPGRFSGRQFSNSRSEMNVSTLELGDSALYLCASSLPTGGGGTDTQYFGPGTRLTVL.